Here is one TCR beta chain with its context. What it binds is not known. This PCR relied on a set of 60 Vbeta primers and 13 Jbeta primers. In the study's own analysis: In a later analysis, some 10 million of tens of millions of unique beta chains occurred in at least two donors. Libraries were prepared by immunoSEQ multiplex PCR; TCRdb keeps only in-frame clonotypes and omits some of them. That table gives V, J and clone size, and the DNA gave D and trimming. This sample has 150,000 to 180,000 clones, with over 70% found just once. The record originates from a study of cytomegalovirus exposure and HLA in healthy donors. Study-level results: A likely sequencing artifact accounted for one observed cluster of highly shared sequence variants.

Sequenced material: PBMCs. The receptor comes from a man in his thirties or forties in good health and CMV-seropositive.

Here the CDR3 DNA reads TGTGCCAGCAGCTTAGTGGGGACAGCATTCTCGAGGGACACTGAAGCTTTCTTT. Protein product: CASSLVGTAFSRDTEAFF. The chain carries TRBV7-9 and TRBJ1-1, with TRBD1 matching over 7 bases. The J segment lost 3 bases and the V segment lost 1 base, leaving 14 bases of the junction unmatched. Germline values: CDR1 SEHNR, CDR2 FQNEAQ (reference sequence). This CDR3 has 18 amino acids.